The subject of this entry is one T cell receptor (beta chain). This entry is derived from a study of T cells after yellow fever vaccination. Study-level information: Fractions with few cells were prepared using SMART-Seq v4 Ultra Low Input.

Template switching with 5'RACE generated the TCR cDNA and added a universal primer site and UMIs. TCRdb ran MiXCR on the 5' RACE reads and lists one entry per CDR3 protein. This table holds approximately 85,000 distinct CDR3 sequences, about an eighth found once. Study observations and caveats: Among primary-vaccination clones, most reappeared after the booster, at almost 98% for CD4 and under 90% for CD8.

The CDR3 runs 18 residues. V dropped 0 bases and J dropped 6; count of bases not matched to a gene: 9. Germline CDR1 is LGHNA and CDR2 is YSLEER. This chain joins TRBV4-3 and TRBJ2-5, with 14 bases that match TRBD2. The source is a man between 18 and 35 years old who received the YFV17D yellow fever vaccine. This specimen was CD8+ T cells not binding an NS4B(214-222) dextramer, sorted from PBMCs, taken less than 25 days after the first yellow fever vaccination. In DNA, the CDR3 is TGCGCCAGCAGCCAAGATGTGGGGACTAGCGGGGGAGGAAAGACCCAGTACTTC. Protein sequence: CASSQDVGTSGGGKTQYF.